Each of the 31 T cell receptor beta chains below was sequenced from the same sample in a study of blood T cells in healthy people across ages. Through a sample-barcoded 5' primer and a J-beta primer mix, a second PCR was run for roughly 6 to 12 cycles. From the 5' RACE reads, TCRdb called clonotypes with MiXCR, one entry per CDR3 protein. This table has about 800,000 distinct CDR3 sequences, around a quarter appearing once. These data were also filed under a second study, of T cells of mothers and their children.

Sequenced sample: blood. The receptors come from a boy aged 5-17 years in good health.

This clonotype was detected a few times. V and J are TRBV20-1 and TRBJ2-7; D is perhaps TRBD1 or TRBD2 (6 bases each). V lost 1 base, J lost 5 bases, and 21 bases lay in between. CDR1 is DFQATT and CDR2 is SNEGSKA in the germline V gene (reference sequence). There are 16 residues in the CDR3. The CDR3 sequence: CSARAGAVGRGNEQYF. The CDR3 DNA is TGCAGTGCTAGAGCGGGGGCGGTCGGGAGAGGTAACGAGCAGTACTTC.

This clonotype has more than one count but fewer than ten. The J gene is TRBJ1-2, the V gene TRBV4-3; D perhaps matches TRBD1 (5 bases). With 0 bases removed from V and 3 bases from J, the gap between germline ends came to 11 bases. The CDR3 loop spans 15 amino acids. The germline CDR1 and CDR2 sequences are LGHNA and YSLEER. The CDR3 spells CASSQDRVGDYGYTF. In DNA form, the CDR3 reads TGCGCCAGCAGCCAAGATCGCGTGGGGGACTATGGCTACACCTTC.

The rearrangement uses TRBV20-1 and TRBJ2-6, with unresolved D. The CDR3 has 14 residues. Germline CDR1 and CDR2: DFQATT and SNEGSKA (reference sequence). V was pared by 1 base and J by 3 bases, with 7 bases between. The CDR3 sequence: CSARGEFGANVLTF. The CDR3 region has the DNA TGCAGTGCTAGAGGAGAGTTTGGGGCCAACGTCCTGACTTTC.

The chain employs TRBV15 and TRBJ2-1; 9 nucleotides align to TRBD1. The germline gives CDR1 LNHNV, CDR2 YYDKDF (reference sequence). The CDR3 contains 15 residues. V lost 4 bases and J lost 4; bases outside the gene matches: 5. CDR3 coding DNA: TGTGCCACCAGCACCGGGACAGGGATATACAATGAGCAGTTCTTC. Translation gives CATSTGTGIYNEQFF.

This clonotype was detected once. The chain is built from TRBV27 and TRBJ2-7; D is undetermined. The ends were cut back, 5 bases at V and 2 bases at J, with 10 bases in the middle. The CDR3 covers 13 residues. Germline values: CDR1 MNHEY, CDR2 SMNVEV (reference sequence). CDR3 in amino acids: CASSPHLTYEQYF. The CDR3 DNA reads as TGTGCCAGCAGTCCCCACCTTACCTACGAGCAGTACTTC.

This rearrangement joins TRBV7-2 to TRBJ1-6; TRBD1 aligns across 8 bases. V was clipped by 2 bases and J by 8 bases; unmatched bases: 5. Germline V gene sequence: CDR1 SGHTA, CDR2 FQGNSA. The CDR3 is made up of 15 amino acids. The CDR3 DNA follows: TGTGCCAGCAGCTTATTCCAGGGGGCTGATTCACCCCTCCACTTT. Translating gives CASSLFQGADSPLHF.

The chain joins TRBV2 to TRBJ2-1, with D maybe TRBD1 (5 bases). The better agreement between TRBJ2-5 and the DNA end casts doubt on the J call. The CDR3 runs to 12 residues. Germline V gene sequence: CDR1 SNHLY, CDR2 FYNNEI. The CDR3 nucleotides are TGTGCCAGTTGGGGCATCCAAGAGACCCAGTACTTC. Its translation is CASWGIQETQYF.

This chain connects TRBV6-5 to TRBJ1-2; D is unclear. The germline gives CDR1 MNHEY, CDR2 SVGAGI. The V gene lost 0 bases and the J gene lost 0 bases, with 8 bases spanning the gap. There are 15 residues in the CDR3. CDR3 loop: CASSYSISANYGYTF. Here the CDR3 DNA reads TGTGCCAGCAGTTACTCCATTTCGGCTAACTATGGCTACACCTTC.

This chain links TRBV7-3 with TRBJ2-5, with a tentative D call TRBD2 (6 bases). Trimming took off 5 bases at V and 9 bases at J, with 16 bases between the two ends. Germline assignment: CDR1 SGHTA and CDR2 FQGTGA. CDR3 size: 13 residues. CDR3 nucleotides: TGTGCCAGCAGCAGCGGGCCCCAAAGCGCCCAGTACTTC. It yields the protein CASSSGPQSAQYF.

This clonotype has more than one count but fewer than ten. The chain links TRBV5-1 to TRBJ2-5; D unresolved. Deletions cut 3 bases from V and 1 base from J, with 22 bases between. Per germline, CDR1 SGHRS and CDR2 YFSETQ. The CDR3 runs 18 residues. The CDR3 sequence: CASSSRPASRMSQETQYF. The CDR3 bases are TGCGCCAGCAGCTCAAGACCCGCATCAAGGATGTCCCAAGAGACCCAGTACTTC.

This clonotype was counted only a few times. This rearrangement joins TRBV18 to TRBJ2-3; D gene uncertain. Deletions cut 0 bases from V and 4 bases from J, with 5 bases between. This CDR3 region has 13 residues. Germline values: CDR1 KGHSH, CDR2 LQKENI. CDR3 nucleotide sequence: TGTGCCAGCTCACCACCGAACGCAGATACGCAGTATTTT. Its translation: CASSPPNADTQYF.

The table lists this clonotype with a few counts. The chain combines TRBV19 with TRBJ1-5; D may be TRBD1 (6 bases). CDR3 length: 15 amino acids. Germline assignment: CDR1 LNHDA and CDR2 SQIVND (reference sequence). V dropped 6 bases and J dropped 0 bases, with 12 bases sitting between them. DNA of the CDR3: TGTGCCAGTAGCCAAGGGGGGTATAGCAATCAGCCCCAGCATTTT. Translated, it gives CASSQGGYSNQPQHF.

This clonotype was detected a few times. This sequence joins TRBV6-2 or TRBV6-3 and TRBJ2-2; D is unclear. This CDR3 region has 16 residues. The ends were cut back, 4 bases at V and 4 bases at J, with 16 bases in the middle. The germline gives CDR1 MNHEY, CDR2 SVGEGT. CDR3 protein: CASSCSRWAVTGELFF. CDR3 sequence (DNA): TGTGCCAGCAGTTGCTCGAGGTGGGCGGTCACCGGGGAGCTGTTTTTT.

The J gene is TRBJ2-7, the V gene TRBV28; 9 bases are a match to TRBD1. The CDR3 sequence is 16 residues long. The germline V gene encodes CDR1 MDHEN and CDR2 SYDVKM. V was clipped by 2 bases and J by 2 bases; unmatched bases: 7. CDR3: CASSLVGTGGPYEQYF. The DNA of the CDR3 is TGTGCCAGCAGTTTAGTAGGCACAGGGGGCCCCTACGAGCAGTACTTC. The complete variable domain, with remaining parts taken from reference TRBV28 and TRBJ2-7, reads DVKVTQSSRYLVKRTGEKVFLECVQDMDHENMFWYRQDPGLGLRLIYFSYDVKMKEKGDIPEGYSVSREKKERFSLILESASTNQTSMYLCASSLVGTGGPYEQYFGPGTRLTVT.

This clonotype was seen once. V and J are TRBV20-1 and TRBJ1-5; D may be TRBD1 (5 bases). The CDR3 runs 14 residues. The germline V gene has CDR1 DFQATT and CDR2 SNEGSKA (reference sequence). Trimming took 4 bases from V and 3 from J, leaving 13 bases between them. CDR3 DNA: TGCAGTGCTATACGACAGAGCAACAATCAGCCCCAGCATTTT. It translates to CSAIRQSNNQPQHF.

There are a few counts of this clonotype. The chain joins TRBV20-1 to TRBJ2-7, with 9 bases identical to TRBD2. CDR3 length: 14 amino acids. Looked up from germline, CDR1 is DFQATT and CDR2 is SNEGSKA (reference sequence). V was clipped by 8 bases and J by 1 base; unmatched bases: 9. The CDR3 DNA reads TGCAGTCCTCTAGCGGGGACGGTTTCCTACGAGCAGTACTTC. Amino acids: CSPLAGTVSYEQYF.

This clonotype has at least ten counts. The chain couples TRBV7-9 to TRBJ2-4, with D hard to call. V lost 1 base to trimming and J lost 2 bases, with 6 bases between them. Germline CDR1 is SEHNR and CDR2 is FQNEAQ (reference sequence). The CDR3 runs to 14 residues. CDR3 loop: CASSLDISKNIQYF. The CDR3 region has the DNA TGTGCCAGCAGCTTAGATATATCCAAAAACATTCAGTACTTC.

This clonotype appeared a few times. The chain joins TRBV27 to TRBJ2-1; possibly TRBD1 or TRBD2 for D (6 bases each). CDR1 MNHEY and CDR2 SMNVEV come from the germline V gene (reference sequence). The CDR3 runs to 16 residues. V was shortened by 6 bases and J by 6 bases, with 21 bases between the two germline ends. The CDR3 reads CASSLLGAGNGNEQFF. The CDR3, as DNA: TGTGCCAGCAGCCTCTTGGGGGCGGGAAATGGCAATGAGCAGTTCTTC.

This clonotype was seen a handful of times. The genes are TRBV29-1 and TRBJ2-3; D remains ambiguous. V was cut by 3 bases and J by 6 bases, with 7 bases left in between. The CDR3 spans 11 residues. Germline V gene data show CDR1 as SQVTM and CDR2 as ANQGSEA. The CDR3 loop reads CSVDVGDTQYF. In DNA form, the CDR3 reads TGCAGCGTTGACGTCGGGGATACGCAGTATTTT.

This clonotype was counted between two and nine times. At one boundary the junction diverges from the germline segment, which might be a read error. This chain joins TRBV10-3 and TRBJ2-6, with 7 bases identical to TRBD1. The CDR3 is made up of 15 amino acids. Germline V gene sequence: CDR1 ENHRY, CDR2 SYGVKD. This CDR3 is CASAGQASGANVPTF. CDR3 coding DNA: TGTGCCTCGGCAGGACAGGCCTCTGGGGCCAACGTCCCGACTTTC.

The CDR3 loop is CATETGFGYEQYF. The CDR3 nucleotides are TGTGCCACCGAGACAGGGTTCGGGTACGAGCAGTACTTC. The rearrangement uses TRBV6-2 or TRBV6-3 and TRBJ2-7, with 7 positions matching TRBD1. Germline V lookup: CDR1 MNHEY, CDR2 SVGEGT. This CDR3 region has 13 residues. After removal of 10 bases from V and 4 bases from J, the junction contained 10 bases not matched to a gene.

There are a few counts of this clonotype. The chain employs TRBV18 and TRBJ2-1; weak D call: TRBD1 (6 bases). TRBJ2-7 explains the end of the DNA better; the J call may be wrong. This CDR3 is built from 15 residues. The germline V gene encodes CDR1 KGHSH and CDR2 LQKENI. For the CDR3, the DNA is TGTGCCAGCTCACCTCGGGACACCTTACTTTACGAGCAGTACTTC. Translation: CASSPRDTLLYEQYF.

This clonotype was counted a few times. V usage is TRBV4-3 and J usage is TRBJ2-5; 7 nucleotides line up with TRBD2. The length of the CDR3 is 16 residues. V lost 1 base, J lost 2 bases, and 7 bases stayed unmatched. CDR1 and CDR2 from the germline V gene are LGHNA and YSLEER. CDR3 residues: CASSQGRLAAQETQYF. The CDR3 bases are TGCGCCAGCAGCCAAGGCCGGCTAGCGGCACAAGAGACCCAGTACTTC.

The CDR3 loop reads CASSSLGPSSQETQYF. The CDR3 bases are TGTGCCAGCAGCTCCCTTGGGCCAAGTTCCCAAGAGACCCAGTACTTC. The V call is TRBV7-3, the J call TRBJ2-5; D gene uncertain. The CDR3 is 16 amino acids. Trimming stripped 4 bases from V and 1 base from J, with 16 bases between. From germline, CDR1 is SGHTA and CDR2 FQGTGA.

V is TRBV3-1 and J is TRBJ2-5, with 11 bases matching TRBD2. In germline, CDR1 is LGHDT, CDR2 YNNKEL (reference sequence). This CDR3 is built from 15 residues. V shed 5 bases and J 7 bases; nucleotides not matched to a gene: 9. The DNA for the CDR3 is TGTGCCAGCAGCTCAATAGCGGGAGGGAAGTGGACCCAGTACTTC. Protein: CASSSIAGGKWTQYF.

The chain uses TRBV28 and TRBJ2-7; 9 nucleotides line up with TRBD1. Losses at the gene ends were 1 base for V and 5 bases for J; bases not matched to a gene: 9. Looked up from germline, CDR1 is MDHEN and CDR2 is SYDVKM. The CDR3 spans 16 residues. The chain's CDR3 is CASSLYQGQGRNEQYF. The CDR3 DNA is TGTGCCAGCAGTTTATACCAGGGACAGGGTCGAAACGAGCAGTACTTC.

This clonotype was found a few times. The J gene is TRBJ2-5, the V gene TRBV28; TRBD1 agrees at 10 bases. The J call may be wrong; the DNA end is better matched by TRBJ2-7. The CDR3 totals 16 residues. Per the germline V gene, CDR1 is MDHEN and CDR2 is SYDVKM. This CDR3 is CASSLGGDRGQYEQYF. The CDR3 region has the DNA TGTGCCAGCAGTTTAGGTGGGGACAGGGGTCAATACGAGCAGTACTTC.

V usage is TRBV15 and J usage is TRBJ2-4; D uncertain. CDR3 size: 15 residues. CDR1 LNHNV and CDR2 YYDKDF come from the germline V gene (reference sequence). V lost 2 bases and J lost 7, with 15 bases in between. CDR3 loop: CATSRFSDASNIQYF. CDR3 coding DNA: TGTGCCACCAGCAGATTCTCGGACGCCTCTAACATTCAGTACTTC.

The V and J genes are TRBV27 and TRBJ1-2, with D perhaps matching TRBD1 (6 bases). Deletions cut 3 bases from V and 5 bases from J, with 16 bases between. The germline CDR1 and CDR2 sequences are MNHEY and SMNVEV (reference sequence). The CDR3 is 15 residues long. The CDR3 nucleotides are TGTGCCAGCAGTTTGACAGGTGCCTCGGGGTATGGCTACACCTTC. Protein: CASSLTGASGYGYTF.

This clonotype was seen a single time. This sequence joins TRBV19 and TRBJ1-1; no reliable D call. The germline V gene has CDR1 LNHDA and CDR2 SQIVND (reference sequence). The CDR3 totals 16 residues. Trimming cost V 3 bases and J 0 bases, with 14 bases left between them. CDR3 in amino acids: CASSMGRRLMNTEAFF. DNA of the CDR3: TGTGCCAGTAGTATGGGCCGACGGCTTATGAACACTGAAGCTTTCTTT.

The CDR3 DNA is TGTGCCAGCAGTCCCCATTTGGAGGGAGGCACTGAAGCTTTCTTT. It encodes CASSPHLEGGTEAFF. The rearrangement joins TRBV6-5 to TRBJ1-1; D gene uncertain. Germline V lookup: CDR1 MNHEY, CDR2 SVGAGI. Trimming removed 5 bases from V and 4 bases from J, with 17 bases in between. The CDR3 is made up of 15 amino acids.